This entry is about one TCR beta chain. Its antigen is unidentified. The sample belongs to a study of T-cell reconstitution after alpha-beta-depleted transplantation in children. Unique molecular identifiers were used in preparing the TCRbeta library. Each CDR3 protein is one row after TCRdb ran MiXCR on the PCR reads. The data hold about 110,000 distinct CDR3 sequences, with approximately 10% observed a single time. Findings and limits, study-wide: By one year post-transplant, T-cell counts and diversity largely arose from T cells that were newly produced. Reportedly, alpha-beta T cells present about two months post-transplant originated from several hundred expanded clones of graft origin. Certain patients had high TCRbeta diversity at day 60, and it came from recipient T cells and thymic progenitors that survived.

This CDR3 contains 15 residues. Trimming shortened V by 0 bases and J by 4 bases, and 15 bases separated the two germline ends. Germline CDR1 and CDR2: DFQATT and SNEGSKA (reference sequence). J is TRBJ1-1 and V is TRBV20-1, with D perhaps TRBD1 (6 bases). This specimen consisted of PBMCs, obtained before TCRalphabeta/CD19-depleted stem cell transplant. The sequence was collected from a boy aged 2-9 years with acute lymphoblastic leukemia, due to receive a stem cell transplant. CDR3 residues: CSARDPGARGTEAFF. CDR3 nucleotides: TGCAGTGCTAGAGATCCAGGGGCGCGGGGCACTGAAGCTTTCTTT.